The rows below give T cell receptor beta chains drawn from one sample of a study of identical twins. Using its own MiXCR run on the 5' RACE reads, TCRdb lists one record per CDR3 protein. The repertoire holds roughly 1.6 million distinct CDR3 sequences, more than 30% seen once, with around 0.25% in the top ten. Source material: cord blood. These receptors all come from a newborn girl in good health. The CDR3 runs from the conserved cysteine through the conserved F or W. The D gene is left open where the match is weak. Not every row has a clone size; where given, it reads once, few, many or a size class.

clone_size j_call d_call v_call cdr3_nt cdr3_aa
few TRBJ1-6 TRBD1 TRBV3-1 TGTGCCAGCAGCCCCCGGACAGGACCGCATTCACCCCTCCACTTT CASSPRTGPHSPLHF
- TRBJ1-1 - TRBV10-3 TGTGCCATCAGTGCCGCAGGAGAGGGGACTGAAGCTTTCTTT CAISAAGEGTEAFF
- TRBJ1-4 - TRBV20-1 TGCAGTGCTAGGATCCGAGCCACGAATGAAAAACTGTTTTTT CSARIRATNEKLFF
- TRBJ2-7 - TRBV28 TGTGCCAGCAGTTTAGTGGGCCCGCCGAACTCCTACGAGCAGTACTTC CASSLVGPPNSYEQYF
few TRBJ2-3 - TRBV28 TGTGCCAGCAGTTTAACCGGGAGAGCAGATACGCAGTATTTT CASSLTGRADTQYF
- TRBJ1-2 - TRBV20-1 TGCAGTGCGGAGAGGGACAACTATAACTATGGCTACACCTTC CSAERDNYNYGYTF
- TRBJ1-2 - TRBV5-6 TGTGCCAGCAGCTTTGACGCTGGCTACACCTTC CASSFDAGYTF
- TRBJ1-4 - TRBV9 TGTGCCAGCAGCGTACGCGCACAGGGTGAAAAACTGTTTTTT CASSVRAQGEKLFF
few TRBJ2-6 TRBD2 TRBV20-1 TGCAGTGCTAGCCCGGGACTAGTCCTCTCTGGGGCCAACGTCCTGACTTTC CSASPGLVLSGANVLTF
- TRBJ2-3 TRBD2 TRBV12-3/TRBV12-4 TGTGCCAGCAGAGCCGGGACTAGCAGCACAGATACGCAGTATTTT CASRAGTSSTDTQYF
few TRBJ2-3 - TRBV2 TGTGCCAGCAGTGAAGCGCTTCGGCAGGGTGGGACAGATACGCAGTATTTT CASSEALRQGGTDTQYF
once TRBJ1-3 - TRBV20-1 TGCAGTGCGACCGGGACGGCCGATATAAACACCATATATTTT CSATGTADINTIYF
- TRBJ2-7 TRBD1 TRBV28 TGTGCCAGCACCCGGACAGGGGATGCCTACGAGCAGTACTTC CASTRTGDAYEQYF
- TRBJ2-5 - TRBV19 TGTGCCTCAAAAACCCCTGAGCAGGGGGAGACCCAGTACTTC CASKTPEQGETQYF